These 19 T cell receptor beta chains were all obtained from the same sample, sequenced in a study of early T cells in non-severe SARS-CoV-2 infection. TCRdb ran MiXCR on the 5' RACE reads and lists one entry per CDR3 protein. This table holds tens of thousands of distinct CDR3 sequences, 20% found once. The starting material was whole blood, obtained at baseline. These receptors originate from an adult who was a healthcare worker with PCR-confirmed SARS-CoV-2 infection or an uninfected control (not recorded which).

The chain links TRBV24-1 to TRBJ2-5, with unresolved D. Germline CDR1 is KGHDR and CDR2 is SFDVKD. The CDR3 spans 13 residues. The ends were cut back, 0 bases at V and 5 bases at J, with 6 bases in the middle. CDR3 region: CATSDLDRETQYF. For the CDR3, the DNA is TGTGCCACCAGTGATTTGGACCGCGAGACCCAGTACTTC.

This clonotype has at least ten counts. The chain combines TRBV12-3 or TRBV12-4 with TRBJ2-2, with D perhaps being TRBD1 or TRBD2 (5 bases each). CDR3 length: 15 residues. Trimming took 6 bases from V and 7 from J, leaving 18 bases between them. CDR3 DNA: TGTGCCAGCAGCCGGGTACTAGGGGTCAGCGGGGAGCTGTTTTTT. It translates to CASSRVLGVSGELFF.

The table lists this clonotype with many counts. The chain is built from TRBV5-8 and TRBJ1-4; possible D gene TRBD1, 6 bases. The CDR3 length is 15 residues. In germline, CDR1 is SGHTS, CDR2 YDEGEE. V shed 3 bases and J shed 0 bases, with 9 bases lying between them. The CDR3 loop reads CASSSGTSTNEKLFF. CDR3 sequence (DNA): TGTGCCAGCAGCTCCGGGACATCAACTAATGAAAAACTGTTTTTT.

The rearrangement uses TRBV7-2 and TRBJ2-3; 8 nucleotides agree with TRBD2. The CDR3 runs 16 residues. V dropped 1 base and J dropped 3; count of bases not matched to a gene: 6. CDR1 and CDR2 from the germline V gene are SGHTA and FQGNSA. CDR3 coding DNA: TGTGCCAGCAGCTTAGTCGGCGGGGGGCGGACAGATACGCAGTATTTT. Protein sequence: CASSLVGGGRTDTQYF.

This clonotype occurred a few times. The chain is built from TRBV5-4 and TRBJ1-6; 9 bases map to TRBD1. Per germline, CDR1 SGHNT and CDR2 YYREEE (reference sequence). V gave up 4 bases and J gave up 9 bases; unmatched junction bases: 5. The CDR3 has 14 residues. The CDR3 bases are TGTGCCAGCAGCCTGGGACAGGGTCTTTCACCCCTCCACTTT. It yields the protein CASSLGQGLSPLHF. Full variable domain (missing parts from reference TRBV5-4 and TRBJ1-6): ETGVTQSPTHLIKTRGQQVTLRCSSQSGHNTVSWYQQALGQGPQFIFQYYREEENGRGNFPPRFSGLQFPNYSSELNVNALELDDSALYLCASSLGQGLSPLHFGNGTRLTVT.

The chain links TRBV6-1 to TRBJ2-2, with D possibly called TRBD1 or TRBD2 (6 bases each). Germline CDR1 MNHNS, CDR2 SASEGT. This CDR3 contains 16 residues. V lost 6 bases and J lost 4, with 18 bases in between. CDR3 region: CASRGTSQEGTGELFF. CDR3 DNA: TGTGCCAGCAGGGGGACATCTCAGGAGGGCACCGGGGAGCTGTTTTTT.

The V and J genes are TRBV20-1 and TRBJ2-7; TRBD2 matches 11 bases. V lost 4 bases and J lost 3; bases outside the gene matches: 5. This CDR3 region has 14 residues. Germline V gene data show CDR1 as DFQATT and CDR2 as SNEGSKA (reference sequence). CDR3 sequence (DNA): TGCAGTGCTAATCCGGGACTAGCGGACTACGAGCAGTACTTC. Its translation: CSANPGLADYEQYF.

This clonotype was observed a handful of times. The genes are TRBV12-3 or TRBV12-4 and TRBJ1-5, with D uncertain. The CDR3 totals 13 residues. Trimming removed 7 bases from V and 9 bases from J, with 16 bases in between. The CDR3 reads CASIHRASGPQHF. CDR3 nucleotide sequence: TGTGCCAGCATTCATCGGGCCTCAGGGCCCCAGCATTTT.

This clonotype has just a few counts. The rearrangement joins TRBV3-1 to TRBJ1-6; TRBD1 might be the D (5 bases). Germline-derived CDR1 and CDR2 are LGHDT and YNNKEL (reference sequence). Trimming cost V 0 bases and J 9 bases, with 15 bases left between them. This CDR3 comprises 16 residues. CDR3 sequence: CASSQDLGRWPSPLHF. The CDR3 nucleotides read TGTGCCAGCAGCCAAGATCTGGGACGCTGGCCTTCACCCCTCCACTTT.

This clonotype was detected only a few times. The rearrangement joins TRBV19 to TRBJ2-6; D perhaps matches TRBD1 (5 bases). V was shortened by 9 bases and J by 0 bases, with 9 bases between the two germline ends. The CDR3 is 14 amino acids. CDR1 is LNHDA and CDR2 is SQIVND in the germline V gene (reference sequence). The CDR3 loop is CARTASSGANVLTF. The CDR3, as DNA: TGTGCCAGGACAGCGAGCTCTGGGGCCAACGTCCTGACTTTC.

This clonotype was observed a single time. CDR3 region: CAITTQGTYEQYF. The DNA for the CDR3 is TGTGCCATCACCACACAGGGAACCTACGAGCAGTACTTC. The V gene is TRBV2, the J gene TRBJ2-7; TRBD1 is a possible D gene (6 bases). This CDR3 contains 13 residues. Germline V gene lookup returns CDR1 SNHLY and CDR2 FYNNEI. Trimming took off 10 bases at V and 2 bases at J, with 15 bases between the two ends.

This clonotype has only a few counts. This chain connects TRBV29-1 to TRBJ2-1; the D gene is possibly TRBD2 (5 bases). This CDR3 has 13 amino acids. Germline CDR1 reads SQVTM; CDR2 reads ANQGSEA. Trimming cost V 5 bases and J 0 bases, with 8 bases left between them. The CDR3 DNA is TGCAGCGTTAGGAGGAGCTCCTACAATGAGCAGTTCTTC. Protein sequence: CSVRRSSYNEQFF.

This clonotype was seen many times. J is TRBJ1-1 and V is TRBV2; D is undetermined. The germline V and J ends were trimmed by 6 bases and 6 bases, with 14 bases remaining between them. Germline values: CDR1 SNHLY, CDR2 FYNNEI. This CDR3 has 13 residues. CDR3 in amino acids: CASSPTGQSEAFF. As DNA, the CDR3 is TGTGCCAGCAGCCCAACGGGCCAGTCTGAAGCTTTCTTT.

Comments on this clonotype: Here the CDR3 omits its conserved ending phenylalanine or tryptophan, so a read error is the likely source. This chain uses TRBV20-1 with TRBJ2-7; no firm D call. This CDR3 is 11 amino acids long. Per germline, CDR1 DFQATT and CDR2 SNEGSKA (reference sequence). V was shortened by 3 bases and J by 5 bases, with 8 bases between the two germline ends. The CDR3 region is CSASSGHEQYS. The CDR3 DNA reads TGCAGTGCTAGTTCAGGACACGAGCAGTACTCC.

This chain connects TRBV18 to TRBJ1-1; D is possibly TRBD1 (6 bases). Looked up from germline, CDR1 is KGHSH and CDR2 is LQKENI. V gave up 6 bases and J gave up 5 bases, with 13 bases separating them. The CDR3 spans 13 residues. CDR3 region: CASSSQGRTEAFF. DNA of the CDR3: TGTGCCAGCTCGTCACAGGGACGTACTGAAGCTTTCTTT.

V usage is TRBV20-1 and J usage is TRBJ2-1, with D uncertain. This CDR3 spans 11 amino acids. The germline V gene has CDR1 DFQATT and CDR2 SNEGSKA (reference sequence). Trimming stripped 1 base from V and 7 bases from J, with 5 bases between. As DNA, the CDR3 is TGCAGTGCTAGAGGGGGAAATGAGCAGTTCTTC. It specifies CSARGGNEQFF.

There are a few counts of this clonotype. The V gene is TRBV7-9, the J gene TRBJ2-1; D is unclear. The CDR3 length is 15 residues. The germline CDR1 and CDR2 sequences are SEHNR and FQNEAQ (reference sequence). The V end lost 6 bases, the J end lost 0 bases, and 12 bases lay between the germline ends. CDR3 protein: CASRQLTTSYNEQFF. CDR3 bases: TGTGCCAGCAGGCAGCTAACAACCTCCTACAATGAGCAGTTCTTC. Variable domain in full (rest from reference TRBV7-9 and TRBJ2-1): DTGVSQNPRHKITKRGQNVTFRCDPISEHNRLYWYRQTLGQGPEFLTYFQNEAQLEKSRLLSDRFSAERPKGSFSTLEIQRTEQGDSAMYLCASRQLTTSYNEQFFGPGTRLTVL.

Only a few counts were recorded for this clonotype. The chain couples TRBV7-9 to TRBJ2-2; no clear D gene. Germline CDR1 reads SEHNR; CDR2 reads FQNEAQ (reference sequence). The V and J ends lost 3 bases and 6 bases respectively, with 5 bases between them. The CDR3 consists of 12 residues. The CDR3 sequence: CASSFPAGELFF. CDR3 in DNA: TGTGCCAGCAGCTTCCCGGCCGGGGAGCTGTTTTTT. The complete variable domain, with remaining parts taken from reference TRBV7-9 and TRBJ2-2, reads DTGVSQNPRHKITKRGQNVTFRCDPISEHNRLYWYRQTLGQGPEFLTYFQNEAQLEKSRLLSDRFSAERPKGSFSTLEIQRTEQGDSAMYLCASSFPAGELFFGEGSRLTVL.

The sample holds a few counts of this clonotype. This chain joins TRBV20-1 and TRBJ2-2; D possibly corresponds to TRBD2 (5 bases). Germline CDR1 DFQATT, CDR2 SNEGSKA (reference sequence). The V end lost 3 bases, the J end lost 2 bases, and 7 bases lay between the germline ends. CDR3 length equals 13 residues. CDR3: CSARDFNTGELFF. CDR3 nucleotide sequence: TGCAGTGCTAGGGACTTCAACACCGGGGAGCTGTTTTTT.